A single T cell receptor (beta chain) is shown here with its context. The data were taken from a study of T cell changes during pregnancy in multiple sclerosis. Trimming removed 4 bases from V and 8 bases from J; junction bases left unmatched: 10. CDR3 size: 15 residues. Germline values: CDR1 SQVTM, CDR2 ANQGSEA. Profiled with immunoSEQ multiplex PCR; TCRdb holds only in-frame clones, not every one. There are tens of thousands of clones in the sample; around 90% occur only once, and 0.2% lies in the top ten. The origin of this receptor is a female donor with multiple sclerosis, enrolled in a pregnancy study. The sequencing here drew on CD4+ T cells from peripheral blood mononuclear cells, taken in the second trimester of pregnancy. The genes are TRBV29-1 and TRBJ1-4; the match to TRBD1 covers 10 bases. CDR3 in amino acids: CSVGSTTGGFEKLFF. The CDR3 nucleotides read TGCAGCGTTGGATCCACGACAGGGGGCTTCGAAAAACTGTTTTTT.